Sequencing of this T cell receptor beta chain was carried out in a study of OX40 agonist ivuxolimab in advanced cancers. Study background: Patients were dosed intravenously with ivuxolimab at 0.01 to 10 mg/kg every 2 weeks. Three partial responders included one hepatocellular carcinoma patient and two cutaneous melanoma patients.

This CDR3 is built from 12 residues. The germline V gene has CDR1 SQVTM and CDR2 ANQGSEA. Trimming removed 3 bases at V and 1 base at J, with 6 bases between. The assay was immunoSEQ multiplex PCR, and TCRdb's table has in-frame clones only and misses some. The table has over 80,000 clones, 80% to 95% seen once; the top ten hold roughly 1.1%. Study results and limitations: There were, on average, more expanded clones in CD8+ T cells than in CD4+.

As concerns this clone: The target antigen is unknown.

Here the sequenced sample was CD4+ or CD8+ T cells sorted from blood, taken in a trial of the OX40 agonist ivuxolimab. The TCR originated in an adult with an advanced solid tumor such as melanoma, head and neck, liver or kidney cancer. The V call is TRBV29-1, the J call TRBJ2-5; no clear D gene. The CDR3 reads CSVEAIQETQYF. In nucleotides, the CDR3 is TGCAGCGTTGAGGCGATCCAAGAGACCCAGTACTTC. The full variable domain, with the rest looked up from reference TRBV29-1 and TRBJ2-5, is SAVISQKPSRDICQRGTSLTIQCQVDSQVTMMFWYRQQPGQSLTLIATANQGSEATYESGFVIDKFPISRPNLTFSTLTVSNMSPEDSSIYLCSVEAIQETQYFGPGTRLLVL.